The next 2 T cell receptor beta chains were all read from a single sample in a study of blood T cell repertoires in COVID-19 (TCRdb year 2020). Library creation used the immunoSEQ multiplex PCR assay. Held by TCRdb, this immuneACCESS table contains in-frame sequences only and omits some clones. Under half of the omission traces to an unresolved V gene where checked; the cause of the rest is unknown. The sample has approximately 90,000 clones on record, 86% of them singletons. The ten largest clones capture approximately 6.8% of the sample. The sample comprised peripheral blood. The receptors shown here come from a man aged 60 to 75 with acute or convalescent COVID-19.

Only a few counts were recorded for this clone. The chain joins TRBV7-2 to TRBJ1-5; D not resolved. The germline V and J ends were trimmed by 5 bases and 9 bases, with 11 bases remaining between them. Looked up from germline, CDR1 is SGHTA and CDR2 is FQGNSA. The CDR3 is made up of 12 amino acids. CDR3 DNA: TGTGCCAGCAGCCCATCCCTATGGCCCCAGCATTTT. Amino acids: CASSPSLWPQHF.

The chain combines TRBV30 with TRBJ1-4; D is unclear. V was cut by 1 base and J by 8 bases, with 11 bases left in between. Germline CDR1 and CDR2: GTSNPN and SVGIG (reference sequence). The CDR3 spans 13 residues. CDR3 sequence: CAWSGGFDEKLFF. CDR3 nucleotide sequence: TGTGCCTGGAGTGGAGGGTTTGACGAAAAACTGTTTTTT.